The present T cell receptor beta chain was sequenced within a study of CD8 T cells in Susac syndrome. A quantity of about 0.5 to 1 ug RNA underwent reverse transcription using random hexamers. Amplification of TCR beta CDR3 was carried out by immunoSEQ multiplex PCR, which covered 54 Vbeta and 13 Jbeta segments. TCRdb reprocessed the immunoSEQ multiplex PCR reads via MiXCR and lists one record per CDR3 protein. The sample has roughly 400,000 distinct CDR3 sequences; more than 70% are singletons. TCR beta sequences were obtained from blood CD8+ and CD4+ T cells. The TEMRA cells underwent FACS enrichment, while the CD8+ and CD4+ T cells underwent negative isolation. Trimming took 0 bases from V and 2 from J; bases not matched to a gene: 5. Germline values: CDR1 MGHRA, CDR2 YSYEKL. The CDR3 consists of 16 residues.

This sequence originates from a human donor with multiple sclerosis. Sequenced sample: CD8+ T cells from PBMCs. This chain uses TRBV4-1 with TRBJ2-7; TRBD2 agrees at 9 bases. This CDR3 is CASSQEKLAGTYEQYF. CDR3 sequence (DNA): TGCGCCAGCAGCCAAGAGAAGCTAGCGGGGACCTACGAGCAGTACTTC.